The TCR beta chain under discussion was sequenced for a study of T cells after yellow fever vaccination. Study findings and constraints: Secondary responses were weaker yet peaked faster, day 5 versus 15.

With regard to this clonotype: Antigen: not known.

This CDR3 is 15 amino acids long. V was trimmed by 4 bases and J by 6 bases, leaving 15 bases between them. Germline-derived CDR1 and CDR2 are LGHNA and YSLEER. Using its own MiXCR run on the 5' RACE reads, TCRdb lists one record per CDR3 protein. The table lists about 630,000 distinct CDR3 sequences, 9% to 15% of them singletons. The material was PBMCs, obtained on the day of the yellow fever booster vaccination. The chain couples TRBV4-3 to TRBJ1-4; D call uncertain. The sequence was collected from a man between 25 and 39 years old who received the YFV17D yellow fever vaccine. CDR3: CASSRTPSPDEKLFF. CDR3 bases: TGCGCCAGCAGCCGTACACCTTCCCCGGATGAAAAACTGTTTTTT.